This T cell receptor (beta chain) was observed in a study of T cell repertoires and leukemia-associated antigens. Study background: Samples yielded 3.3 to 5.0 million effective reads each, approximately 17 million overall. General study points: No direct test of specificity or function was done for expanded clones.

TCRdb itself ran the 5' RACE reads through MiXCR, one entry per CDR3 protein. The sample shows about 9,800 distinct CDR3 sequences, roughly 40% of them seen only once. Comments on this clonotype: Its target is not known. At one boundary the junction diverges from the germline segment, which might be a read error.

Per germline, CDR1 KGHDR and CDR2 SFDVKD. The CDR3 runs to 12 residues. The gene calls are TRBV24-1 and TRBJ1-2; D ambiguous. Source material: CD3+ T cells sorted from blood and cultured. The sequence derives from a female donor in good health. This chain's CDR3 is CATSRQDYGYTF. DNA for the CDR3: TGTGCGACCAGCAGACAAGACTATGGCTACACCTTC.